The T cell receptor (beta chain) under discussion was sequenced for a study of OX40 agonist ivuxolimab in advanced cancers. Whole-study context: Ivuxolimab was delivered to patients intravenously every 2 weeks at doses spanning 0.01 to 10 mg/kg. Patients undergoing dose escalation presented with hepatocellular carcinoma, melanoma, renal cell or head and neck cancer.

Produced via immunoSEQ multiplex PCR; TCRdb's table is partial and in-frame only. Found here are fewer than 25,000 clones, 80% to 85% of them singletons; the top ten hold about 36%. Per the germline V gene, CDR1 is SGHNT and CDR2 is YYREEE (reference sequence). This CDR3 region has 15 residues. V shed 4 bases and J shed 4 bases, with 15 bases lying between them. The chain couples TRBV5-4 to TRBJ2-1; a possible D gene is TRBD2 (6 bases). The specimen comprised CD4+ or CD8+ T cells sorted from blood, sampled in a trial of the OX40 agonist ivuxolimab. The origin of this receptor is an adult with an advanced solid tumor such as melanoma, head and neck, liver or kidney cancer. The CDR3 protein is CASSPRVAEYNEQFF. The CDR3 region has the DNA TGTGCCAGCAGCCCCCGGGTAGCGGAGTACAATGAGCAGTTCTTC.